This is a list of T cell receptor beta chains from one sample in a study of blood T cell repertoires in COVID-19. Sequencing was performed with immunoSEQ multiplex PCR; in TCRdb, only in-frame clones are kept and a portion is missing. The profile shows around 200,000 clones, around 85% of them singletons. The sequenced sample consisted of PBMCs or T cells enriched from blood (not recorded which). The receptors shown here come from a woman aged 45-59 years in a cohort exposed to, infected with or recovered from COVID-19 (not recorded which). The CDR3 runs from the conserved cysteine through the conserved F or W. D genes are given only for firm matches. Clone size, where shown, is once, few, many, or a class for clones that have expanded.

V	length	J	D	size	DNA	CDR3
TRBV28	14	TRBJ2-2	TRBD2	once	TGTGCCAGCAGAGCGGGACCCATAACAAGGGAGCTGTTTTTT	CASRAGPITRELFF
TRBV4-1	15	TRBJ2-2	.	few	TGCGCCAGCAGCCAAGGGGAGGCCCCCACCGGGGAGCTGTTTTTT	CASSQGEAPTGELFF
TRBV27	13	TRBJ2-5	.	.	TGTGCCAGCAGTTTACGGTTGTCGGAGACCCAGTACTTC	CASSLRLSETQYF
TRBV30	16	TRBJ2-6	.	.	TGTGCCTGGAGACCGAGGATAACCTCTGGGGCCAACGTCCTGACTTTC	CAWRPRITSGANVLTF
TRBV24-1	14	TRBJ1-2	.	.	TGTGCCACCAGTGATTCAGGGGCATACTATGGCTACACCTTC	CATSDSGAYYGYTF
TRBV18	16	TRBJ2-3	TRBD2	.	TGTGCCAGCTCACCAAGGACTAGCTTCCCCACAGATACGCAGTATTTT	CASSPRTSFPTDTQYF
TRBV10-3	12	TRBJ2-5	.	.	TGTGCCATCTCAGTTCAGGGAGGGACCCAGTACTTC	CAISVQGGTQYF
TRBV2	15	TRBJ1-1	.	.	TGTGCCAGCACAACCACGCAGGGGTGGAACACTGAAGCTTTCTTT	CASTTTQGWNTEAFF
TRBV7-8	15	TRBJ1-2	.	.	TGTGCCAGCAGCCTCACACAGGGTTATGTTCATGGCTACACCTTC	CASSLTQGYVHGYTF
TRBV19	15	TRBJ2-2	TRBD2	once	TGTGCCAGTAGTGTCGTCGGGGGGACGACCGGGGAGCTGTTTTTT	CASSVVGGTTGELFF
TRBV7-3	15	TRBJ2-7	TRBD1	.	TGTGCCAGCAGCCAGACGGGACAGGGTGACTACGAGCAGTACTTC	CASSQTGQGDYEQYF
TRBV7-9	16	TRBJ2-3	TRBD1	few	TGTGCCAGCAGCCAGGGGGTCGGCAGGGGCCCAGATACGCAGTATTTT	CASSQGVGRGPDTQYF
TRBV7-9	14	TRBJ2-4	TRBD2	.	TGTGCCAGCAGCTCCGACGCGGGGGAGAGCATTCAGTACTTC	CASSSDAGESIQYF
TRBV3-1/TRBV3-2	15	TRBJ2-1	TRBD2	.	TGTGCCAGCAGCCAAGATTCTAGCGGCGGCGGTGAGCAGTTCTTC	CASSQDSSGGGEQFF
TRBV9	14	TRBJ2-7	TRBD1	few	TGTGCCAGCAGCGTATCAGGACAGGGGCTGCAGCAGTACTTC	CASSVSGQGLQQYF
TRBV29-1	16	TRBJ1-3	TRBD1	.	TGCAGCGTCACCAGGGGGACCCCAGGCTTTGGAAACACCATATATTTT	CSVTRGTPGFGNTIYF
TRBV5-6	14	TRBJ2-5	TRBD2	.	TGTGCCAGCAGCTACGGGACTACCCAAGAGACCCAGTACTTC	CASSYGTTQETQYF
TRBV3-1/TRBV3-2	23	TRBJ1-5	TRBD1	few	TGTGCCAGCAGCACCCGGACAGGGCAGGGTGTATATATCCCACGGGTTAGCAATCAGCCCCAGCATTTT	CASSTRTGQGVYIPRVSNQPQHF
TRBV19	14	TRBJ1-1	TRBD1	.	TGTGCCAGTAGTGTAAGACAGGGGATGACTGAAGCTTTCTTT	CASSVRQGMTEAFF
TRBV18	14	TRBJ1-2	.	.	TGTGCCAGCTCGAGGGACACAGCCTATCGTGGCTACACCTTC	CASSRDTAYRGYTF
TRBV12-3/TRBV12-4	13	TRBJ1-5	TRBD1	.	TGTGCCAGCAGTATCGACAGGGGTCAGCCCCAGCATTTT	CASSIDRGQPQHF
TRBV4-2	14	TRBJ2-5	.	.	TGTGCCAGCAGCCAAGACCAGAACCAAGAGACCCAGTACTTC	CASSQDQNQETQYF
TRBV4-2	15	TRBJ1-6	.	.	TGTGCCAGCAGCCAGGAGACAGCGTATAATTCACCCCTCCACTTT	CASSQETAYNSPLHF
TRBV7-2	14	TRBJ2-7	.	.	TGTGCCAGCAGCTTTACCCTAGCTCTGTACGAGCAGTACTTC	CASSFTLALYEQYF
TRBV6-4	11	TRBJ2-7	.	.	TGTGCCAGCAGCCCTTCCTACGAGCAGTACTTC	CASSPSYEQYF
TRBV30	16	TRBJ1-1	.	.	TGTGCCCGAAGGAACAGGCGGCTAGATTTGAACACTGAAGCTTTCTTT	CARRNRRLDLNTEAFF
TRBV3-1/TRBV3-2	21	TRBJ2-5	TRBD1	.	TGTGCCAGCAGCCAAGATGTATCTCACCTAACGGACAGGGGGGAGAAGGAGACCCAGTACTTC	CASSQDVSHLTDRGEKETQYF
TRBV5-1	16	TRBJ2-5	TRBD2	.	TGCGCCAGCAGCTTTGTGGTTGGACTAGATATCGCGACCCAGTACTTC	CASSFVVGLDIATQYF
TRBV6-1	15	TRBJ1-4	.	.	TGTGCCAGCAGTGAATCGGCGGGGAATAATGAAAAACTGTTTTTT	CASSESAGNNEKLFF
TRBV3-1/TRBV3-2	12	TRBJ1-1	.	once	TGTGCCAGCAGCCTCGGGGCCGGGGGAGCTTTCTTT	CASSLGAGGAFF
TRBV19	15	TRBJ2-3	.	.	TGTGCCAGTAGTATAGCCGGGGTGGGCACAGATACGCAGTATTTT	CASSIAGVGTDTQYF
TRBV24-1	15	TRBJ2-2	.	.	TGTGCCACCAGTTCCGGTCTTACTAACACCGGGGAGCTGTTTTTT	CATSSGLTNTGELFF
TRBV2	14	TRBJ1-5	.	.	TGTGCCAGCAGTGAAATGGGGGGGAATCAGCCCCAGCATTTT	CASSEMGGNQPQHF